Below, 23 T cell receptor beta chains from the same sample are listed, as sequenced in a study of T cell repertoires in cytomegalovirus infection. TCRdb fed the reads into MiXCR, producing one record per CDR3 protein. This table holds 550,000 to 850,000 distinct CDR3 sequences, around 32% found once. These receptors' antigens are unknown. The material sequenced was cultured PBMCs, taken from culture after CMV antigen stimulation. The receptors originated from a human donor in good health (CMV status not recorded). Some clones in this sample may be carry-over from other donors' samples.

This chain's CDR3 is CASSPGTWYEQYF. CDR3 DNA sequence: TGTGCCAGCTCACCGGGGACTTGGTACGAGCAGTACTTC. The V call is TRBV18, the J call TRBJ2-7; a weak D match, TRBD2 (6 bases). The CDR3 covers 13 residues. Germline V gene data show CDR1 as KGHSH and CDR2 as LQKENI. The V and J ends lost 3 bases and 4 bases respectively, with 10 bases between them.

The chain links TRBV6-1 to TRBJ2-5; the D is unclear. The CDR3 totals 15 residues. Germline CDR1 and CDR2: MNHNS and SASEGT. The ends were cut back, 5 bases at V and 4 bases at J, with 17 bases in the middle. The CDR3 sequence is CASSFPLTVTETQYF. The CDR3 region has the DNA TGTGCCAGCAGTTTTCCACTGACGGTCACAGAGACCCAGTACTTC.

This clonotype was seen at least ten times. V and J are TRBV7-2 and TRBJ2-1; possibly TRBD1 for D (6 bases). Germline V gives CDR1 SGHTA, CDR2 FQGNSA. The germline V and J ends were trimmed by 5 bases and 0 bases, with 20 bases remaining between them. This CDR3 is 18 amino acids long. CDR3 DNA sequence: TGTGCCAGCAGCACCCCGAGCAGGGGCCGGAGCTCCTACAATGAGCAGTTCTTC. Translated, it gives CASSTPSRGRSSYNEQFF.

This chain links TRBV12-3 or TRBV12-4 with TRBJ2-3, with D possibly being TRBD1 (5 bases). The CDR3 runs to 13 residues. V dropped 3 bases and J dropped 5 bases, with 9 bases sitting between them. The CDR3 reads CASSFRREDTQYF. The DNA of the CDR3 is TGTGCCAGCAGTTTTCGCAGGGAAGATACGCAGTATTTT.

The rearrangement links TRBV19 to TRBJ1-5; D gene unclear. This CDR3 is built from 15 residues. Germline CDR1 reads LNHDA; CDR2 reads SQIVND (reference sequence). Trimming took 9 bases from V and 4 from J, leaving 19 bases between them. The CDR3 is CARRPEGVRNQPQHF. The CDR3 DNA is TGTGCCAGAAGACCGGAGGGAGTTAGGAATCAGCCCCAGCATTTT.

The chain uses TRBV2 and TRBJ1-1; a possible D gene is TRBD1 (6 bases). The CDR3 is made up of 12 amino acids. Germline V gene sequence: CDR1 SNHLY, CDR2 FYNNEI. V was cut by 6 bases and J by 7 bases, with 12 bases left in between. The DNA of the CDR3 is TGTGCCAGCAGGGGAGGACAGTTTGAAGCTTTCTTT. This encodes CASRGGQFEAFF.

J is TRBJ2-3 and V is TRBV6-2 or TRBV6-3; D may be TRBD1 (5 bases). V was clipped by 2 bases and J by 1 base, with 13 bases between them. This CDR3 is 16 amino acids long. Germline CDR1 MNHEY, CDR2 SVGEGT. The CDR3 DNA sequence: TGTGCCAGCAGTTACGGGGCGAGTTACGGCACAGATACGCAGTATTTT. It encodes CASSYGASYGTDTQYF.

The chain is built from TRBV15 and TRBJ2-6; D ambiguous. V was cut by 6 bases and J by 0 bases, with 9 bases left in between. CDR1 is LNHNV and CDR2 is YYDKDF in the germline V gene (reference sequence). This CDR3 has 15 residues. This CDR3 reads CATSPSPSGANVLTF. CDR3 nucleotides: TGTGCCACCAGTCCTTCCCCCTCTGGGGCCAACGTCCTGACTTTC.

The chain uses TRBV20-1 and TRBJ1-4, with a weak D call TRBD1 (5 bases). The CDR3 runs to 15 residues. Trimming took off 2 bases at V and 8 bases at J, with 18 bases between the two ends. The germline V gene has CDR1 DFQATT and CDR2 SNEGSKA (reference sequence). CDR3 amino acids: CSARRTGSRGEKLFF. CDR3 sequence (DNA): TGCAGTGCTAGACGAACCGGGTCCCGGGGGGAAAAACTGTTTTTT.

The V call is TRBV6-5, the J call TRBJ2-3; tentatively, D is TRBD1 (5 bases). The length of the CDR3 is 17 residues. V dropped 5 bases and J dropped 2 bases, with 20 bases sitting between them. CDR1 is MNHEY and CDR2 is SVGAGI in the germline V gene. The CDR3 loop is CASSQSTGFYLTDTQYF. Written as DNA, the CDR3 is TGTGCCAGCAGTCAATCAACAGGATTCTACCTCACAGATACGCAGTATTTT.

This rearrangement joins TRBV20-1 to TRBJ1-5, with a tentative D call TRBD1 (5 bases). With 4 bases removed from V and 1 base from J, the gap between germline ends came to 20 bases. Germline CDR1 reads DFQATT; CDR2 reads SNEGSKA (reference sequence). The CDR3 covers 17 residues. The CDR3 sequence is CSAIGGGRGVSNQPQHF. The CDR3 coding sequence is TGCAGTGCTATTGGTGGGGGACGTGGGGTGAGCAATCAGCCCCAGCATTTT.

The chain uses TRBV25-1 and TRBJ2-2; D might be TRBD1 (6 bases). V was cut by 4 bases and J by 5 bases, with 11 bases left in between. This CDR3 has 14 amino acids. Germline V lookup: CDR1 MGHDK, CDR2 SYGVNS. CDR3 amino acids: CASSARQATGELFF. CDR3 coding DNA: TGTGCCAGCAGTGCCCGACAGGCGACCGGGGAGCTGTTTTTT.

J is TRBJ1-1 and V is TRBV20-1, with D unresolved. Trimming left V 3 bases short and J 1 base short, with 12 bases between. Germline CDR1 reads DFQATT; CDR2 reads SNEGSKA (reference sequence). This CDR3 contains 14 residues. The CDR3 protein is CSASPPSWNTEAFF. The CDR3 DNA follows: TGCAGTGCTAGTCCCCCGAGTTGGAACACTGAAGCTTTCTTT.

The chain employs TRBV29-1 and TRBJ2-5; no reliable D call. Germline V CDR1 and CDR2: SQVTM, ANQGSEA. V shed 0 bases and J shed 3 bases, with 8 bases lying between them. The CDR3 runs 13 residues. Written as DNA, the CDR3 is TGCAGCGTTGAAGATCGCCGGGAAGAGACCCAGTACTTC. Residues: CSVEDRREETQYF.

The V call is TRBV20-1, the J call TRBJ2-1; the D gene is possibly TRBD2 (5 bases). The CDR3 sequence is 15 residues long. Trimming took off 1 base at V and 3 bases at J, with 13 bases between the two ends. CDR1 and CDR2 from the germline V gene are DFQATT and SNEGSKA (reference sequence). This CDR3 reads CSARGVAIRYNEQFF. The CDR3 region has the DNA TGCAGTGCTAGAGGTGTAGCGATACGCTACAATGAGCAGTTCTTC.

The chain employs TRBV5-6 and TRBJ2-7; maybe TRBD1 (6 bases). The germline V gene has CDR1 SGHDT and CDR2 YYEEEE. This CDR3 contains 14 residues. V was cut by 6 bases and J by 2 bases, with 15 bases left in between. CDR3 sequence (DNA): TGTGCCAGCAAATTACAGGGTTCGACCTACGAGCAGTACTTC. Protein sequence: CASKLQGSTYEQYF.

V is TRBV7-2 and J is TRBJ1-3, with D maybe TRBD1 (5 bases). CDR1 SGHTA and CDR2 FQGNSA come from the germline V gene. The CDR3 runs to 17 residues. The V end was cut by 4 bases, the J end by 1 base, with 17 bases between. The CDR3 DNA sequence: TGTGCCAGCAGCTGGACCGGGACGGCCGCGTCTGGAAACACCATATATTTT. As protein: CASSWTGTAASGNTIYF. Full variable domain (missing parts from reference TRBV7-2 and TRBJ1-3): GAGVSQSPSNKVTEKGKDVELRCDPISGHTALYWYRQSLGQGLEFLIYFQGNSAPDKSGLPSDRFSAERTGGSVSTLTIQRTQQEDSAVYLCASSWTGTAASGNTIYFGEGSWLTVV.

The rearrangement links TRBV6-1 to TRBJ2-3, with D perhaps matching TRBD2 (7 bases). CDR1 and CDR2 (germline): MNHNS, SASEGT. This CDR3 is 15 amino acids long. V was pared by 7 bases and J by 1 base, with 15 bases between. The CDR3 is CASMKGGGGTDTQYF. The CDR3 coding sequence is TGTGCCAGCATGAAGGGGGGAGGGGGCACAGATACGCAGTATTTT.

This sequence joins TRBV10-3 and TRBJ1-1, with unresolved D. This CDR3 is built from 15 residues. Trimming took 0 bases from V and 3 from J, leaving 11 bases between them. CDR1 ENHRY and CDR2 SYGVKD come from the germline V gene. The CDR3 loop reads CAISESKSRYTEAFF. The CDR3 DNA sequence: TGTGCCATCAGTGAGTCGAAAAGCAGATACACTGAAGCTTTCTTT.

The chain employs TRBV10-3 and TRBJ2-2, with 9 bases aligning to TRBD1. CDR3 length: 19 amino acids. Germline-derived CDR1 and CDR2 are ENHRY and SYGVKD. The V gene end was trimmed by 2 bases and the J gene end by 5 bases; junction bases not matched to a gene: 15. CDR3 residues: CAISETGTGPPGWTGELFF. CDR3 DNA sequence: TGTGCCATCAGTGAGACCGGGACAGGGCCGCCCGGTTGGACCGGGGAGCTGTTTTTT.

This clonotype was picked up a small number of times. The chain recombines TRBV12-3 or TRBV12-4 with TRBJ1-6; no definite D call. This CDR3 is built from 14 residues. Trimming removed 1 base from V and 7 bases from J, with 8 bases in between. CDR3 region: CASSLGERNSPLHF. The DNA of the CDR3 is TGTGCCAGCAGTTTAGGAGAGAGAAATTCACCCCTCCACTTT.

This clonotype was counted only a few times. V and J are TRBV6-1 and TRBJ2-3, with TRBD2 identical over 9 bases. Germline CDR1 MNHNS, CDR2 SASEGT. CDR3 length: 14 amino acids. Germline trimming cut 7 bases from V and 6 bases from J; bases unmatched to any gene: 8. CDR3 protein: CASKRGGALDTQYF. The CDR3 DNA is TGTGCCAGCAAGCGCGGGGGGGCATTGGATACGCAGTATTTT.

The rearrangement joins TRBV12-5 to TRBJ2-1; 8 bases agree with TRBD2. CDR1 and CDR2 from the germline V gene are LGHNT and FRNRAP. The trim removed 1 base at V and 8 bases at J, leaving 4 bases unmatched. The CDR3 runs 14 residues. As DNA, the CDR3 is TGTGCTAGTGGTTTGGGACTAGCGTCGCATGAGCAGTTCTTC. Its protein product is CASGLGLASHEQFF.